This T cell receptor (beta chain) was found in a study of CD8 T cells in Susac syndrome. Random hexamers primed reverse transcription of about 0.45 to 1 ug RNA. TCRdb processed the immunoSEQ multiplex PCR reads anew with MiXCR; each CDR3 protein has one entry. Of approximately 150,000 distinct CDR3 sequences listed, roughly 94% are singletons. Germline CDR1 is MGHRA and CDR2 is YSYEKL. With V trimmed by 1 base and J by 5 bases, 8 bases remained unmatched. The CDR3 covers 17 residues. Sequencing of TCR beta, carried out with a high-throughput approach, was applied to CD8+ and CD4+ T cells from the blood.

The chain joins TRBV4-1 to TRBJ2-1, with TRBD2 matching 10 bases. Source material: CD4+ T cells from PBMCs. This TCR came from a human donor in good health. CDR3 sequence (DNA): TGCGCCAGCAGCCAAGTTACTAGCGGGAACAGCAACAATGAGCAGTTCTTC. Residues: CASSQVTSGNSNNEQFF.